The sequence of this T cell receptor (beta chain) was determined in a study of spatial heterogeneity in lung cancer. Study at large: Donation came from around 77 patients with untreated early-stage non-small cell lung cancer. Sequencing consistently turned up more beta-chain sequences than alpha-chain sequences. Follow-up PBMC samples were sequenced when available, at a median of approximately two years after resection.

Germline values: CDR1 KGHSH, CDR2 LQKENI. This CDR3 has 16 residues. V shed 6 bases and J 10 bases; nucleotides not matched to a gene: 16. The time point denotes: blood at routine non-recurrence follow-up after resection. Unsorted whole RNA samples from tumor, nontumor lung or frozen PBMC were sequenced. One entry per CDR3 protein, called by TCRdb with MiXCR from the 5' RACE reads. The table has about 120,000 distinct CDR3 sequences, more than 9% seen once. Notes on the study in general: Relative to follow-up, resection was when ubiquitous expanded tumor TCRs appeared more in blood.

For this clonotype: Its antigen is not known.

The receptor's source is a male donor with early-stage non-small cell lung cancer. Sample: PBMCs, taken at follow-up. This chain joins TRBV18 and TRBJ2-1; 9 nucleotides align to TRBD2. The CDR3 reads CASSQGLAGTGKEQFF. The CDR3 DNA is TGTGCCAGCTCTCAGGGGCTAGCGGGGACGGGAAAAGAGCAGTTCTTC.